One T cell receptor (beta chain) is described in this entry. The data were taken from a study of shared clonotypes between healthy human individuals. Assay used: immunoSEQ multiplex PCR; TCRdb lists only in-frame clones, some missing. The sample records about 680,000 clones, about 92% being singletons. From germline, CDR1 is SGHDT and CDR2 YYEEEE. The length of the CDR3 is 15 residues. V lost 3 bases, J lost 3 bases, and 16 bases lay in between. CD45RO-negative CD8 cells positively selected for CCR7 made up the naive population, which excluded terminally differentiated effector memory CD45RA+ cells. This receptor was taken from a man aged 30 to 45 in good health. This chain joins TRBV5-6 and TRBJ2-7, with a tentative D call TRBD2 (5 bases). The specimen sequenced was naive CD8+ T cells sorted from blood. The CDR3 DNA sequence: TGTGCCAGCAGCTCGGACTTCGGGTCGCTCTACGAGCAGTACTTC. The encoded protein is CASSSDFGSLYEQYF.